Listed here are 5 T cell receptor beta chains from one sample, sequenced in a study of blood T cell repertoires in COVID-19. The assay was immunoSEQ multiplex PCR, and TCRdb's table has in-frame clones only and misses some. The sample contains approximately 120,000 clones, around three quarters of which appear only once. Source material: peripheral blood. The origin of the receptors is a human donor in a cohort sampled during active or convalescent COVID-19.

This clone was counted a few times. The chain has TRBV18 and TRBJ1-2, with a tentative D call TRBD1 (5 bases). The CDR3 is 13 amino acids. Germline CDR1 KGHSH, CDR2 LQKENI. Deletions cut 2 bases from V and 3 bases from J, with 7 bases between. This chain's CDR3 is CASSPETDYGYTF. For the CDR3, the DNA is TGTGCCAGCTCACCAGAGACAGACTATGGCTACACCTTC.

This clone is a singleton in its sample. The CDR3 is CASSPSPLKTRGLTYEQYF. As DNA, the CDR3 is TGTGCCAGCAGCCCGTCACCCCTAAAGACACGGGGACTCACCTACGAGCAGTACTTC. This chain joins TRBV7-2 and TRBJ2-7, with D possibly being TRBD2 (6 bases). The CDR3 runs to 19 residues. CDR1 SGHTA and CDR2 FQGNSA come from the germline V gene. V dropped 5 bases and J dropped 2 bases, with 28 bases sitting between them.

The V and J genes are TRBV11-2 and TRBJ1-5, with a possible D match to TRBD1 (6 bases). Germline V lookup: CDR1 SGHAT, CDR2 FQNNGV. The CDR3 loop spans 14 amino acids. V lost 6 bases, J lost 3 bases, and 12 bases lay in between. CDR3 sequence reads: CASSVDSSNQPQHF. In DNA, the CDR3 is TGTGCCAGCAGTGTGGACAGCTCCAATCAGCCCCAGCATTTT.

The chain is built from TRBV24-1 and TRBJ2-3; 10 bases match TRBD2. V shed 4 bases, J shed 3 bases, and the junction held 3 bases outside the gene matches. The CDR3 length is 15 residues. The germline V gene has CDR1 KGHDR and CDR2 SFDVKD. The CDR3 here is CATSDPGLATDTQYF. Written as DNA, the CDR3 is TGTGCCACCAGTGACCCGGGACTAGCGACAGATACGCAGTATTTT.

The chain employs TRBV4-3 and TRBJ2-7; a possible D gene is TRBD2 (6 bases). The germline gives CDR1 LGHNA, CDR2 YSLEER. This CDR3 is built from 15 residues. V lost 4 bases and J lost 2, with 15 bases in between. CDR3 residues: CASSPEEGPPYEQYF. CDR3 bases: TGCGCCAGCAGCCCGGAGGAGGGACCTCCCTACGAGCAGTACTTC.